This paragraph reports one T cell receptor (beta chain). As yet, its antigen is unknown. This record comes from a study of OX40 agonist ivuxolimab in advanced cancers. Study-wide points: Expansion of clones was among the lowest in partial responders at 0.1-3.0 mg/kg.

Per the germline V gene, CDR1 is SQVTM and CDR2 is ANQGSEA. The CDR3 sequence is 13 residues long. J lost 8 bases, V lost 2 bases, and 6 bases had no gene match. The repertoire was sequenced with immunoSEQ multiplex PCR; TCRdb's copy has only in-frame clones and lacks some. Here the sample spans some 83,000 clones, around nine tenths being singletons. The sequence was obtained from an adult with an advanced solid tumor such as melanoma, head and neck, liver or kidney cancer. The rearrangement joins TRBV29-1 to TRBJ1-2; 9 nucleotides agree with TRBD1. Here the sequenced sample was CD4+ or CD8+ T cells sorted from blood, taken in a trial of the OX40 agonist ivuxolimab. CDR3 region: CSVELDRGWGYTF. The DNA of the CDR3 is TGCAGCGTTGAATTGGACAGGGGATGGGGCTACACCTTC.